The sequence of this T cell receptor beta chain was determined in a study of T cells in Graves' hyperthyroidism and ophthalmopathy. About the research overall: The initial diagnosis was the point when peripheral blood was collected, ahead of any treatment.

Germline V lookup: CDR1 LGHNA, CDR2 YSLEER. Trimming removed 4 bases from V and 8 bases from J; junction bases left unmatched: 10. This CDR3 comprises 14 residues. This clonotype was detected only a few times. TCR beta CDR3 regions were amplified from RNA transcripts. Using the HTBI primer set, a first-round RT-PCR was run on the TCR CDR3. TCRdb redid the calling of the multiplex PCR reads with MiXCR, one entry per CDR3 protein. The repertoire holds nearly 600,000 distinct CDR3 sequences, approximately 14% seen once, with about 7% in the top ten. A patient was excluded if there was uncontrolled infection, other autoimmune disease, pregnancy or lactation. The PBMCs were taken from roughly 10 ml of fresh peripheral blood.

The specimen sequenced was blood. The TCR originated in a woman aged 18-30 years with Graves' ophthalmopathy. The rearrangement joins TRBV4-3 to TRBJ1-2, with 7 nucleotides matching TRBD1. CDR3 amino acids: CASSPSTGTGGYTF. The CDR3 nucleotides read TGCGCCAGCAGCCCTTCGACAGGGACTGGCGGCTACACCTTC.